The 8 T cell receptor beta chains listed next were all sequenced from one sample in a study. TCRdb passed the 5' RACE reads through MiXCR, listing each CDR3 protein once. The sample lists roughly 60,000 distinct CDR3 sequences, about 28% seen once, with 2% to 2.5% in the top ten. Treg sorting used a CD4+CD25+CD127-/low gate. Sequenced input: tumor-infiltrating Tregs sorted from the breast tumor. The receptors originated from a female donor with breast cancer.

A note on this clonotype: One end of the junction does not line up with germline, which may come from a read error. In DNA, the CDR3 is TGCAGTGCTAGAATTCCATACCGGGACAGGGGGCGCGGGGAGCTGCTTTTT. Its translation is CSARIPYRDRGRGELLF. The chain has TRBV20-1 and TRBJ2-2, with 12 nucleotides matching TRBD1. CDR3 length: 17 residues. CDR1 is DFQATT, CDR2 SNEGSKA, per germline (reference sequence).

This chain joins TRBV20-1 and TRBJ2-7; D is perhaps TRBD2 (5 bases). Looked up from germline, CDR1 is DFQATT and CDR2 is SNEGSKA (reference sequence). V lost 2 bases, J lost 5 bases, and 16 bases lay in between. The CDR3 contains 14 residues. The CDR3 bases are TGCAGTGCTAGATACGCGGGCCTCGGGGACGAGCAGTACTTC. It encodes CSARYAGLGDEQYF.

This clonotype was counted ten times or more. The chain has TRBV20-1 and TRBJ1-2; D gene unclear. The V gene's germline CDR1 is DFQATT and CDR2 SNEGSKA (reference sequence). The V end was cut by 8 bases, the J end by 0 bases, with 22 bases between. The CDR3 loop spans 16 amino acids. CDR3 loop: CSYRVGTDFTNYGYTF. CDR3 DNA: TGCAGTTACAGAGTGGGCACTGATTTCACTAACTATGGCTACACCTTC.

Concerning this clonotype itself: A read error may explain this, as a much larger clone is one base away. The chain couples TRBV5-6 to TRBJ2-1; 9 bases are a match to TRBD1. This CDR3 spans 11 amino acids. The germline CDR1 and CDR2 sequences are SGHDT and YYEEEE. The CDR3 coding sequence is TGTGCCAGCAGCTGGGACAGGGAGGCGTCCTTC. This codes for CASSWDREASF.

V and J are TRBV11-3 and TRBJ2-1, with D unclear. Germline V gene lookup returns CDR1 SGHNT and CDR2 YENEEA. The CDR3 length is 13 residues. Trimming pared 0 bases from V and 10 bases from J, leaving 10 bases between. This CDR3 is CASSLEKVSEQFF. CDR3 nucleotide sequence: TGTGCCAGCAGCTTAGAAAAGGTTTCGGAGCAGTTCTTC.

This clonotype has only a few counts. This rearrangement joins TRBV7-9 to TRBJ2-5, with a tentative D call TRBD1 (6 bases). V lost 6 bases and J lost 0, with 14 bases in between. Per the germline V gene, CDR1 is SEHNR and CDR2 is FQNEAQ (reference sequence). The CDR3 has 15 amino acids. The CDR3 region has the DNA TGTGCCAGCAGTTACGGCGACAGGAACCAAGAGACCCAGTACTTC. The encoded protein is CASSYGDRNQETQYF.

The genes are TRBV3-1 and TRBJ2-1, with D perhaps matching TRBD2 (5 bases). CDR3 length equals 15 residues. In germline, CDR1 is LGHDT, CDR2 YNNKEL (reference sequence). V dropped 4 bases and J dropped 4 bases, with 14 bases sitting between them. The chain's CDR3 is CASSPLSGSYNEQFF. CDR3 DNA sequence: TGTGCCAGCAGCCCCCTCTCGGGGAGTTACAATGAGCAGTTCTTC.

The CDR3 here is CSASPPGGLAGVADTQYF. CDR3 nucleotides: TGCAGTGCTAGTCCCCCGGGGGGACTAGCGGGAGTGGCAGATACGCAGTATTTT. The chain employs TRBV20-1 and TRBJ2-3; 14 bases line up with TRBD2. This CDR3 has 18 residues. CDR1 DFQATT and CDR2 SNEGSKA come from the germline V gene (reference sequence). V was pared by 3 bases and J by 4 bases, with 12 bases of the junction left unmatched.